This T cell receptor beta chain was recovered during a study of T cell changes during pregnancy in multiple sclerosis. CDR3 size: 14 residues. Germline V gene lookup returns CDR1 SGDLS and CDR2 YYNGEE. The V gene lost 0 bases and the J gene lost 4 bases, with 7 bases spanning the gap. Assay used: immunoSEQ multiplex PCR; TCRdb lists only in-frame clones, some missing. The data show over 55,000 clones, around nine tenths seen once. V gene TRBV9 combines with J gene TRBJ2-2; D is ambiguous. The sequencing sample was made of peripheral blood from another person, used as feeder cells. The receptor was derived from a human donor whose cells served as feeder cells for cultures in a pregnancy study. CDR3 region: CASSVDPTTGELFF. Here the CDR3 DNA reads TGTGCCAGCAGCGTAGACCCCACCACCGGGGAGCTGTTTTTT.